This is a list of T cell receptor beta chains from one sample in a study of shared clonotypes between healthy human individuals. TCRdb keeps only in-frame clones here, not all; method: immunoSEQ multiplex PCR. This table holds roughly 1.4 million clones, just under 99% found once. Material for sequencing was naive CD4+ T cells sorted from blood. These receptors all come from a man between 25 and 39 years old in good health. Each CDR3 is given with its conserved first and last residue. Fields, in order: V gene, clone size, J gene, D gene, CDR3 DNA, CDR3 protein. A D gene is named only where the DNA matches it firmly. Clone sizes are given selectively: once, few, many, or a class where the clone is expanded.

V: TRBV15
size: -
J: TRBJ2-5
D: -
DNA: TGTGCCACCAGCAGAGGGGCGAAAGGGGTACAAGAGACCCAGTACTTC
CDR3: CATSRGAKGVQETQYF

V: TRBV19
size: -
J: TRBJ1-5
D: -
DNA: TGTGCCAGTGCAGGGCGTTTTCGCCCCAATCAGCCCCAGCATTTT
CDR3: CASAGRFRPNQPQHF

V: TRBV28
size: -
J: TRBJ1-5
D: -
DNA: TGTGCCAGCAGTTTATCTCAGCCCCAGCATTTT
CDR3: CASSLSQPQHF

V: TRBV5-1
size: -
J: TRBJ2-3
D: TRBD2
DNA: TGCGCCAGCAGCTCACGACTAGTAAGCGGGAGGAGCACAGATACGCAGTATTTT
CDR3: CASSSRLVSGRSTDTQYF

V: TRBV5-5
size: -
J: TRBJ2-7
D: -
DNA: TGTGCCAGCAGCTTGAGGGGCCCCTCCTACGAGCAGTACTTC
CDR3: CASSLRGPSYEQYF

V: TRBV9
size: -
J: TRBJ2-1
D: TRBD2
DNA: TGTGCCAGCAGCGATGAGGGGACTAGCGGCTCCTACAATGAGCAGTTCTTC
CDR3: CASSDEGTSGSYNEQFF

V: TRBV27
size: once
J: TRBJ1-2
D: TRBD1
DNA: TGTGCCAGCAGTTTTGGGATCGACAGGGACTATGGCTACACCTTC
CDR3: CASSFGIDRDYGYTF

V: TRBV19
size: -
J: TRBJ2-3
D: TRBD1
DNA: TGTGCCAGCACCCCACCCAAAAATAACCCTCCCACCGGGACAGGGATTGGCACAGATACGCAGTATTTT
CDR3: CASTPPKNNPPTGTGIGTDTQYF

V: TRBV2
size: -
J: TRBJ2-7
D: TRBD1
DNA: TGTGCCAGCAGTTCGGACAGGGTCTCCTACGAGCAGTACTTC
CDR3: CASSSDRVSYEQYF

V: TRBV5-1
size: -
J: TRBJ2-3
D: TRBD1
DNA: TGCGCCAGCAGCTTGAGGGGGCAGAGCACAGATACGCAGTATTTT
CDR3: CASSLRGQSTDTQYF

V: TRBV7-2
size: -
J: TRBJ2-6
D: -
DNA: TGTGCCAGCAGCTTAGAACCTGCTGGGGCCAACGTCCTGACTTTC
CDR3: CASSLEPAGANVLTF

V: TRBV4-3
size: -
J: TRBJ2-2
D: -
DNA: TGCGCCAGCAGCCAAGGGCGAGGCCCGCCGAACACCGGGGAGCTGTTTTTT
CDR3: CASSQGRGPPNTGELFF

V: TRBV29-1
size: -
J: TRBJ2-7
D: TRBD1
DNA: TGCAGCGTGGACAGGGCCAACGAGCAGTACTTC
CDR3: CSVDRANEQYF

V: TRBV6-4
size: -
J: TRBJ2-1
D: TRBD2
DNA: TGTGCCAGCAGTGTATTAGCGGGAGGCAGGTACAATGAGCAGTTCTTC
CDR3: CASSVLAGGRYNEQFF

V: TRBV28
size: once
J: TRBJ2-7
D: -
DNA: TGTGCCAGCAGTTTGAAACCGAGCTACGAGCAGTACTTC
CDR3: CASSLKPSYEQYF

V: TRBV15
size: -
J: TRBJ2-1
D: -
DNA: TGTGCCACCAGCAGACCCGACTACAATGAGCAGTTCTTC
CDR3: CATSRPDYNEQFF

V: TRBV5-1
size: -
J: TRBJ1-1
D: -
DNA: TGCGCCAGCAGCGGGGGGCACACTGAAGCTTTCTTT
CDR3: CASSGGHTEAFF

V: TRBV28
size: -
J: TRBJ2-7
D: TRBD2
DNA: TGTGCCAGCAGCCTGGGAGCTAGCGGATCCTACGAGCAGTACTTC
CDR3: CASSLGASGSYEQYF

V: TRBV14
size: -
J: TRBJ2-7
D: -
DNA: TGTGCCAGCAGCCAACACCGGGACGAAACCTACGAGCAGTACTTC
CDR3: CASSQHRDETYEQYF

V: TRBV28
size: -
J: TRBJ1-1
D: -
DNA: TGTGCCAGCAGGGCGGAGGGTTGGAACACTGAAGCTTTCTTT
CDR3: CASRAEGWNTEAFF

V: TRBV7-9
size: -
J: TRBJ2-7
D: -
DNA: TGTGCCAGCAGCTTGGTCCCCGATGGCCGTTGGGGAATTATTTCCGAGCAGTACTTC
CDR3: CASSLVPDGRWGIISEQYF

V: TRBV11-2
size: -
J: TRBJ2-7
D: TRBD2
DNA: TGTGCCAGCAGCTTAGAGGTCCTAGGGACTAGCGGTGACGAGCAGTACTTC
CDR3: CASSLEVLGTSGDEQYF

V: TRBV30
size: -
J: TRBJ1-2
D: -
DNA: TGTGCCTGGACCCGGATCTATGGCTACACCTTC
CDR3: CAWTRIYGYTF

V: TRBV5-8
size: -
J: TRBJ1-2
D: -
DNA: TGTGCCAGCAGCCGGACCACGAAGGATGGCTACACCTTC
CDR3: CASSRTTKDGYTF

V: TRBV7-9
size: -
J: TRBJ1-5
D: -
DNA: TGTGCCAGCAGCTTAGCTACAGCCGATCAGCCCCAGCATTTT
CDR3: CASSLATADQPQHF

V: TRBV29-1
size: -
J: TRBJ1-1
D: -
DNA: TGCAGCGTTGAAGCTCTCAGGAACACTGAAGCTTTCTTT
CDR3: CSVEALRNTEAFF

V: TRBV5-1
size: -
J: TRBJ2-3
D: TRBD1
DNA: TGCGCCAGCAGCCCAGGGACAGCTAGCACAGATACGCAGTATTTT
CDR3: CASSPGTASTDTQYF

V: TRBV16
size: once
J: TRBJ2-7
D: TRBD1
DNA: TGTGCCAGCAGCCAAGTGGGCCAGGGGGTCTACGAGCAGTACTTC
CDR3: CASSQVGQGVYEQYF

V: TRBV15
size: -
J: TRBJ2-7
D: -
DNA: TGTGCCACCAGCAGCGGGGTAAGCTCCTACGAGCAGTACTTC
CDR3: CATSSGVSSYEQYF

V: TRBV7-6
size: -
J: TRBJ2-1
D: -
DNA: TGTGCCAGCAGCTTATTAGTCGAGAGCTCCTACAATGAGCAGTTCTTC
CDR3: CASSLLVESSYNEQFF

V: TRBV6-5
size: -
J: TRBJ2-3
D: -
DNA: TGTGCCAGCAGGGACCAGGTTAGCACAGATACGCAGTATTTT
CDR3: CASRDQVSTDTQYF

V: TRBV5-1
size: -
J: TRBJ2-7
D: -
DNA: TGCGCCAGCAGCTTGGAGGGCAGCTACGAGCAGTACTTC
CDR3: CASSLEGSYEQYF

V: TRBV4-3
size: -
J: TRBJ1-2
D: -
DNA: TGCGCCAGCAGCCACGTGCAGCCCCAGGTTGGCTACACCTTC
CDR3: CASSHVQPQVGYTF

V: TRBV25-1
size: -
J: TRBJ1-1
D: TRBD1
DNA: TGTGCCAGCGGACAGGGTATCAACACTGAAGCTTTCTTT
CDR3: CASGQGINTEAFF

V: TRBV18
size: -
J: TRBJ1-1
D: TRBD1
DNA: TGTGCCAGCTCACCAGTAGACAGGGAAGCTGAAGCTTTCTTT
CDR3: CASSPVDREAEAFF

V: TRBV5-4
size: -
J: TRBJ2-2
D: TRBD2
DNA: TGTGCCAGCAGCAGGACTAGCGGGGTGAACACCGGGGAGCTGTTTTTT
CDR3: CASSRTSGVNTGELFF

V: TRBV2
size: -
J: TRBJ1-1
D: -
DNA: TGTGCCAGCAGTCCCAGGGTGGAAGGTGAAGCTTTCTTT
CDR3: CASSPRVEGEAFF

V: TRBV9
size: -
J: TRBJ2-4
D: TRBD2
DNA: TGTGCCAGCAGCGTAGAGTCTAGCGGGATAAACATTCAGTACTTC
CDR3: CASSVESSGINIQYF

V: TRBV7-2
size: -
J: TRBJ2-1
D: -
DNA: TGTGCCAGCAGCTTAGCGGGAGGAACGTACAATGAGCAGTTCTTC
CDR3: CASSLAGGTYNEQFF

V: TRBV7-8
size: -
J: TRBJ2-7
D: TRBD2
DNA: TGTGCCAGCAAGGGGGGCGTAGTTAGCGGGAGAGGCGAGCAGTACTTC
CDR3: CASKGGVVSGRGEQYF

V: TRBV28
size: -
J: TRBJ2-3
D: -
DNA: TGTGCCAGCGGGGACGGGAGCAGGACAGATACGCAGTATTTT
CDR3: CASGDGSRTDTQYF

V: TRBV11-2
size: -
J: TRBJ2-1
D: TRBD2
DNA: TGTGCCAGCAGCCCCGGACTAGCGGGAGTTCGTGAGCAGTTCTTC
CDR3: CASSPGLAGVREQFF

V: TRBV18
size: -
J: TRBJ2-1
D: -
DNA: TGTGCCAGCTCACCACCGTTAAGGGTATCCTACAATGAGCAGTTCTTC
CDR3: CASSPPLRVSYNEQFF

V: TRBV30
size: -
J: TRBJ2-3
D: TRBD1
DNA: TGTGCCTGGAGTGTAGGGACAGGGGTCCCTAGCACAGATACGCAGTATTTT
CDR3: CAWSVGTGVPSTDTQYF

V: TRBV10-2
size: -
J: TRBJ2-7
D: -
DNA: TGCGCCAGCAAGGCAGGCAACTACGAGCAGTACTTC
CDR3: CASKAGNYEQYF

V: TRBV5-4
size: -
J: TRBJ2-7
D: -
DNA: TGTGCCAGCAGCCGGGGAGGTTACTCCTACGAGCAGTACTTC
CDR3: CASSRGGYSYEQYF

V: TRBV29-1
size: -
J: TRBJ1-2
D: TRBD1
DNA: TGCAGCGTCTTCTACAGGGGAGTCATCGATGGCTACACCTTC
CDR3: CSVFYRGVIDGYTF

V: TRBV28
size: -
J: TRBJ2-1
D: -
DNA: TGTGCCAGCAGATCCTATGAGCAGTTCTTC
CDR3: CASRSYEQFF

V: TRBV5-1
size: once
J: TRBJ2-1
D: TRBD2
DNA: TGCGCCAGCAGCGCACTACTAGCGGGAGCCAACAATGAGCAGTTCTTC
CDR3: CASSALLAGANNEQFF

V: TRBV30
size: -
J: TRBJ2-2
D: -
DNA: TGTGCCTATAACATCGCGAACACCGGGGAGCTGTTTTTT
CDR3: CAYNIANTGELFF

V: TRBV9
size: -
J: TRBJ2-7
D: TRBD1
DNA: TGTGCCAGCAGCGTAGAAGGACAGGGTACCCACGAGCAGTACTTC
CDR3: CASSVEGQGTHEQYF

V: TRBV18
size: once
J: TRBJ1-4
D: -
DNA: TGTGCCAGCTCACGCAGCAATCCAACTAATGAAAAACTGTTTTTT
CDR3: CASSRSNPTNEKLFF

V: TRBV7-8
size: -
J: TRBJ1-1
D: -
DNA: TGTGCCAGCAGCGAGACCCGGGGGGCGGGGAACACTGAAGCTTTCTTT
CDR3: CASSETRGAGNTEAFF

V: TRBV7-2
size: -
J: TRBJ1-3
D: -
DNA: TGTGCCAGCAGCTTAGGCCCGGTTCTCTCTGGAAACACCATATATTTT
CDR3: CASSLGPVLSGNTIYF

V: TRBV5-1
size: -
J: TRBJ2-5
D: -
DNA: TGCGCCAGCAGCCTACAGGTACCTCTCCAAGAGACCCAGTACTTC
CDR3: CASSLQVPLQETQYF

V: TRBV27
size: -
J: TRBJ2-1
D: -
DNA: TGTGCCAGCAGTTTAGTACAGGGAGGCAATGAGCAGTTCTTC
CDR3: CASSLVQGGNEQFF

V: TRBV9
size: once
J: TRBJ2-2
D: -
DNA: TGTGCCAGCAGCCCCCCGGGCAGGGTGGCCGGGGAGCTGTTTTTT
CDR3: CASSPPGRVAGELFF

V: TRBV30
size: -
J: TRBJ1-5
D: TRBD1
DNA: TGTGCCTGGAGTCCCCGGGACAGTTACTATAGCAATCAGCCCCAGCATTTT
CDR3: CAWSPRDSYYSNQPQHF

V: TRBV7-7
size: -
J: TRBJ2-2
D: TRBD2
DNA: TGTGCTAGCAGCCAAGCGGGAGCCGGGGAGCTGTTTTTT
CDR3: CASSQAGAGELFF